This T cell receptor (beta chain) was identified during a study of high-grade serous ovarian cancer treatment subgroups. General study results and limits: CDR1 and CDR2 were left unanalyzed; analyses focused on CDR3. Tumors within one patient showed repertoire similarity of roughly 0.095 to 0.8.

Profiling relied on immunoSEQ multiplex PCR, and the TCRdb table lists in-frame clones only, not all of them. The sample carries about 10,000 clones, over 65% recorded once. CDR1 is SQVTM, CDR2 ANQGSEA, per germline. V was pared by 8 bases and J by 1 base, with 11 bases between. The CDR3 extends over 12 amino acids. Tumor samples were obtained before definitive surgery or chemotherapy. Turning to this clone: The antigen is unknown.

The genes are TRBV29-1 and TRBJ1-2; perhaps TRBD1 as D (5 bases). Specimen: tumor tissue. This clonotype was obtained from a human donor with high-grade serous ovarian cancer. In DNA form, the CDR3 reads TGCAGCTTTTTCGACAGTAACTATGGCTACACCTTC. Its protein product is CSFFDSNYGYTF.